This passage covers 19 T cell receptor beta chains from one sample sequenced in a study of blood T cell repertoires in COVID-19. Profiling relied on immunoSEQ multiplex PCR, and the TCRdb table lists in-frame clones only, not all of them. The table lists roughly 70,000 clones, about four fifths of them singletons. Sequences were obtained from peripheral blood. The receptors here all came from an older man who had recovered from COVID-19.

This sequence joins TRBV30 and TRBJ2-3; TRBD2 matches 12 bases. The CDR3 totals 14 residues. Looked up from germline, CDR1 is GTSNPN and CDR2 is SVGIG (reference sequence). V lost 2 bases to trimming and J lost 10 bases; unmatched junction nucleotides: 7. For the CDR3, the DNA is TGTGCCTGGAGTACCCTAGCGGGAGGGGGCGCGCAGTATTTT. Translating it yields CAWSTLAGGGAQYF.

This chain links TRBV5-1 with TRBJ2-6; 8 bases fit TRBD1. The CDR3 runs 16 residues. V lost 0 bases to trimming and J lost 4 bases; unmatched junction nucleotides: 3. From germline, CDR1 is SGHRS and CDR2 YFSETQ. CDR3 sequence: CASSLGQGIGANVLTF. The CDR3 DNA follows: TGCGCCAGCAGCTTGGGACAGGGGATCGGGGCCAACGTCCTGACTTTC.

This clone was detected once. The gene calls are TRBV14 and TRBJ1-6; 8 bases fit TRBD1. Germline CDR1 is SGHDN and CDR2 is FVKESK. V shed 4 bases and J 12 bases; nucleotides not matched to a gene: 8. The CDR3 consists of 14 residues. The CDR3 protein is CASSPGTGEKPLHF. As DNA, the CDR3 is TGTGCCAGCAGCCCCGGGACAGGAGAAAAACCCCTCCACTTT.

The chain recombines TRBV5-4 with TRBJ2-3; TRBD2 is a possible D gene (5 bases). Per germline, CDR1 SGHNT and CDR2 YYREEE (reference sequence). This CDR3 contains 13 residues. The V gene lost 4 bases and the J gene lost 3 bases, with 9 bases spanning the gap. The CDR3 sequence is CASSVDSTDTQYF. As DNA, the CDR3 is TGTGCCAGCAGCGTGGACTCGACAGATACGCAGTATTTT. Complete variable domain (other parts from reference TRBV5-4 and TRBJ2-3): ETGVTQSPTHLIKTRGQQVTLRCSSQSGHNTVSWYQQALGQGPQFIFQYYREEENGRGNFPPRFSGLQFPNYSSELNVNALELDDSALYLCASSVDSTDTQYFGPGTRLTVL.

This clone has just a few counts. This chain connects TRBV7-3 to TRBJ2-1; TRBD1 might be the D (7 bases). Germline V gene lookup returns CDR1 SGHTA and CDR2 FQGTGA. Trimming shortened V by 2 bases and J by 6 bases, and 11 bases separated the two germline ends. This CDR3 has 14 residues. For the CDR3, the DNA is TGTGCCAGCAGCTTATCAGGGGGGTCCAATGAGCAGTTCTTC. Protein: CASSLSGGSNEQFF. Full variable domain (missing parts from reference TRBV7-3 and TRBJ2-1): GAGVSQTPSNKVTEKGKYVELRCDPISGHTALYWYRQSLGQGPEFLIYFQGTGAADDSGLPNDRFFAVRPEGSVSTLKIQRTERGDSAVYLCASSLSGGSNEQFFGPGTRLTVL.

CDR3 DNA sequence: TGTGCCAGCAGCCCGGCGACAGGAAACTACTACGAGCAGTACTTC. The encoded protein is CASSPATGNYYEQYF. This chain links TRBV3-1 (or the pseudogene TRBV3-2) with TRBJ2-7, with D possibly being TRBD1 (6 bases). V lost 4 bases to trimming and J lost 3 bases, with 16 bases between them. CDR1 and CDR2 (germline): LGHDT, YNNKEL (reference sequence). The CDR3 runs 15 residues.

This clone was picked up a small number of times. The CDR3 coding sequence is TGTGCCAGCGGGAGGACAGGGAAAGGTGAGCAGTTCTTC. It encodes CASGRTGKGEQFF. This chain uses TRBV6-5 with TRBJ2-1, with TRBD1 matching over 8 bases. V was clipped by 8 bases and J by 9 bases; unmatched bases: 9. This CDR3 has 13 residues. The germline V gene encodes CDR1 MNHEY and CDR2 SVGAGI.

This rearrangement joins TRBV13 to TRBJ2-2; 9 nucleotides match TRBD2. Losses at the gene ends were 3 bases for V and 7 bases for J; bases not matched to a gene: 9. The CDR3 spans 16 residues. Germline CDR1 and CDR2: PRHDT and FYEKMQ (reference sequence). The CDR3 DNA reads TGTGCCAGCAGCTTCTTGGGCGGGAGGGCCTTCGGGGAGCTGTTTTTT. This sequence encodes CASSFLGGRAFGELFF.

This clone was seen a single time. The rearrangement links TRBV7-9 to TRBJ2-5; D possibly corresponds to TRBD1 (7 bases). The CDR3 is 15 amino acids. Germline CDR1 and CDR2: SEHNR and FQNEAQ (reference sequence). Trimming removed 2 bases at V and 2 bases at J, with 12 bases between. CDR3: CASSLTGDRQETQYF. In DNA, the CDR3 is TGTGCCAGCAGCTTAACGGGGGACAGACAAGAGACCCAGTACTTC.

The J gene is TRBJ2-7, the V gene TRBV20-1, with D possibly being TRBD2 (7 bases). CDR3 length: 15 residues. The V gene lost 3 bases and the J gene lost 3 bases, with 18 bases spanning the gap. Germline V CDR1 and CDR2: DFQATT, SNEGSKA (reference sequence). CDR3: CSASGGGRGNYEQYF. CDR3 bases: TGCAGTGCTAGTGGGGGGGGGCGAGGTAACTACGAGCAGTACTTC.

The V and J genes are TRBV28 and TRBJ1-6, with TRBD1 identical over 8 bases. Per the germline V gene, CDR1 is MDHEN and CDR2 is SYDVKM. This CDR3 contains 15 residues. Trimming cost V 4 bases and J 7 bases; bases outside gene matches: 6. The CDR3 is CASSSPGQANSPLHF. CDR3 nucleotide sequence: TGTGCCAGCAGTTCCCCGGGACAGGCCAATTCACCCCTCCACTTT.

This CDR3 is CASSPPAASSYNSPLHF. In DNA, the CDR3 is TGTGCCAGCTCACCACCTGCGGCCAGCTCCTATAATTCACCCCTCCACTTT. This chain joins TRBV18 and TRBJ1-6, with D uncertain. The CDR3 covers 17 residues. The germline CDR1 and CDR2 sequences are KGHSH and LQKENI. Trimming took 0 bases from V and 0 from J, leaving 9 bases between them.

This sequence joins TRBV7-9 and TRBJ2-6; 9 positions agree with TRBD1. The CDR3 extends over 18 amino acids. From germline, CDR1 is SEHNR and CDR2 FQNEAQ (reference sequence). With 5 bases clipped from V and 0 bases from J, the junction kept 8 bases outside the gene matches. Written as DNA, the CDR3 is TGTGCCAGCAGCCCAGGACAGGGGACCTACTCTGGGGCCAACGTCCTGACTTTC. This encodes CASSPGQGTYSGANVLTF.

As concerns this clone: Different DNA sequences within this sample yield the same CDR3. The genes are TRBV6-2 or TRBV6-3 and TRBJ2-7; TRBD1 aligns across 7 bases. Germline V CDR1 and CDR2: MNHEY, SVGEGT. V lost 0 bases and J lost 4; bases outside the gene matches: 3. The CDR3 loop spans 14 amino acids. CDR3 protein: CASSYSLQGYEQYF. DNA of the CDR3: TGTGCCAGCAGTTACTCGCTACAGGGGTACGAGCAGTACTTC.

This clone was counted a single time. This chain links TRBV6-6 with TRBJ2-2; the D is unclear. This CDR3 region has 13 residues. V dropped 7 bases and J dropped 1 base, with 7 bases sitting between them. CDR1 is MNHNY, CDR2 SVGAGI, per germline (reference sequence). The CDR3 is CASTKLNTGELFF. CDR3 coding DNA: TGTGCCAGCACGAAGCTGAACACCGGGGAGCTGTTTTTT.

The rearrangement uses TRBV11-2 and TRBJ2-1; 13 bases agree with TRBD2. Germline-derived CDR1 and CDR2 are SGHAT and FQNNGV. Germline trimming cut 2 bases from V and 8 bases from J; bases unmatched to any gene: 6. The CDR3 is 16 residues long. As DNA, the CDR3 is TGTGCCAGCAGCTTACTCGGACTAGCGGGAGTCGATGAGCAGTTCTTC. Protein sequence: CASSLLGLAGVDEQFF.

This clone was counted only a few times. This sequence joins TRBV7-9 and TRBJ2-7; no reliable D call. V lost 6 bases and J 5 bases, leaving 14 bases between the germline ends. Germline V gene sequence: CDR1 SEHNR, CDR2 FQNEAQ (reference sequence). CDR3 length: 13 amino acids. CDR3 loop: CASRKPEEDEQYF. CDR3 DNA sequence: TGTGCCAGCAGGAAACCTGAAGAGGACGAGCAGTACTTC.

V and J are TRBV28 and TRBJ2-3; 9 bases match TRBD2. CDR1 and CDR2 (germline): MDHEN, SYDVKM. CDR3 length: 19 amino acids. V was pared by 3 bases and J by 3 bases, with 16 bases of the junction left unmatched. CDR3 coding DNA: TGTGCCAGCAGTTTTCGGAGGCTAGCGGGATTGCTTAAAACAGATACGCAGTATTTT. Residues: CASSFRRLAGLLKTDTQYF.

This chain uses TRBV5-6 with TRBJ2-1, with D tentatively TRBD1 (6 bases). The CDR3 contains 13 residues. The germline gives CDR1 SGHDT, CDR2 YYEEEE. Trimming shortened V by 0 bases and J by 6 bases, and 7 bases separated the two germline ends. The CDR3 DNA reads as TGTGCCAGCAGCTTGGTAGGGGGCAATGAGCAGTTCTTC. Amino acids: CASSLVGGNEQFF. The full variable domain, in which reference TRBV5-6 and TRBJ2-1 provide the parts outside the CDR3, is DAGVTQSPTHLIKTRGQQVTLRCSPKSGHDTVSWYQQALGQGPQFIFQYYEEEERQRGNFPDRFSGHQFPNYSSELNVNALLLGDSALYLCASSLVGGNEQFFGPGTRLTVL.